This paragraph covers one TCR beta chain sequence. Its antigen is not known. Germline V gene data show CDR1 as SGHDT and CDR2 as YYEEEE. This CDR3 region has 16 residues. Trimming took 4 bases from V and 2 from J, leaving 18 bases between them. The sample belongs to a study of cytomegalovirus exposure and HLA in healthy donors. Whole-study findings and limits: Most TCR sequences were rare, but some public TCRs occurred in many donors. TCR beta sequences numbering under 20,000 were associated with HLA alleles at 0.05 false discovery rate in a later analysis. HLA-A and HLA-B allele assignments for most subjects were reportedly predicted accurately using TCR beta sequences.

The PCR made use of 60 Vbeta and 13 Jbeta primers. The method was immunoSEQ multiplex PCR; TCRdb's version includes in-frame clones alone and lacks a portion of them. The repertoire holds more than 90,000 clones, under 85% seen once, with about 4% in the top ten. The sequence was collected from a man aged 40-50 years in good health and CMV-seronegative. The chain links TRBV5-6 to TRBJ1-2, with a tentative D call TRBD1 (6 bases). The sequencing input was PBMCs. CDR3 in amino acids: CASSRRGTSINYGYTF. CDR3 coding DNA: TGTGCCAGCAGCCGTAGAGGGACATCTATAAACTATGGCTACACCTTC.